This TCR beta chain was captured by sequencing in a study of beta chain features in type 1 diabetes. Expressed TCRB transcripts got sequenced, as all isolated RNA was reverse transcribed. Sequenced by immunoSEQ multiplex PCR; TCRdb stores in-frame clones only, minus some. Here the sample spans under 400,000 clones, over 10% being singletons. The CDR3 has 15 residues. Germline loops: CDR1 SEHNR, CDR2 FQNEAQ (reference sequence). Germline trimming cut 5 bases from V and 6 bases from J; bases unmatched to any gene: 4. The chain links TRBV7-9 to TRBJ1-4; 12 bases match TRBD1. This receptor was obtained from a man aged 18 to 29 in good health. Sequencing used naive CD4+ T cells from blood. CDR3 DNA sequence: TGTGCCAGCAGCGGGGGGACAGGGGGCGATGAAAAACTGTTTTTT. Translating gives CASSGGTGGDEKLFF.